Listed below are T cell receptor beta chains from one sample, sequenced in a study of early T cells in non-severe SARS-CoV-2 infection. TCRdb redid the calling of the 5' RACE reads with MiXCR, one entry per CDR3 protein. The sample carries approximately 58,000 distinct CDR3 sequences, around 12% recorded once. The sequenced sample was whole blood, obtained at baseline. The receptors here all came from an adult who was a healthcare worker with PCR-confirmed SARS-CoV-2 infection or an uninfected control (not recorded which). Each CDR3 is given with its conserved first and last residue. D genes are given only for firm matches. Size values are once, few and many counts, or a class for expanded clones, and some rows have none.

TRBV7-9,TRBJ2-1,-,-,TGTGCCAGCAGCCTTGGAGAAGGACCCTACAATGAGCAGTTCTTC,CASSLGEGPYNEQFF
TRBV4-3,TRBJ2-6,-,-,TGCGCCAGCAGCCAAGATGTCCGGACAGTCTCTGGGGCCAACGTCCTGACTTTC,CASSQDVRTVSGANVLTF
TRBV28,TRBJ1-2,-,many,TGTGCCAGCGGGTCGGCAGCTAACTATGGCTACACCTTC,CASGSAANYGYTF
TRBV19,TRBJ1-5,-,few,TGTGCCAGTAGTACTGGGGCCCTTGGGAGCAATCAGCCCCAGCATTTT,CASSTGALGSNQPQHF
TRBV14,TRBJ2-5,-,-,TGTGCCAGCAGCAAATCTGTAGCGGAAGAGACCCAGTACTTC,CASSKSVAEETQYF
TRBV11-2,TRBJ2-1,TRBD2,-,TGTGCCAGCAGCTCGGGACTAGCGGGGAATGAGCAGTTCTTC,CASSSGLAGNEQFF
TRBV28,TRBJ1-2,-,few,TGTGCCAGCACCTTGGCGGATGGCTACACCTTC,CASTLADGYTF
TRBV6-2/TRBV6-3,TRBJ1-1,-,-,TGTGCCAGCAGACTCTCAGGGGCCACTGAAGCTTTCTTT,CASRLSGATEAFF
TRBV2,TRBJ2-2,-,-,TGTGCCAGCAGTGAAGCGACAGGGAACACCGGGGAGCTGTTTTTT,CASSEATGNTGELFF
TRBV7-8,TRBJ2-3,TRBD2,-,TGTGCCAGCAGCACTAGCGGGAGGGCCGAAGATACGCAGTATTTT,CASSTSGRAEDTQYF
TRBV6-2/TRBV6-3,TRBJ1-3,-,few,TGTGCCAGCAGTTACTCGACGTCAGGGTTGGCTGGAAACACCATATATTTT,CASSYSTSGLAGNTIYF
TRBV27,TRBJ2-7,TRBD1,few,TGTGCCAGCAGCCTATTCCCGACAGGGGCAAGCTACGAGCAGTACTTC,CASSLFPTGASYEQYF
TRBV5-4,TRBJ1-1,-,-,TGTGCCAGCAGAATTATGACAGCTTCGAACACTGAAGCTTTCTTT,CASRIMTASNTEAFF
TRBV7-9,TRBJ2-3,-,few,TGTGCCAGCAGCTTGCCCAGGACCAACCTCTTGTATACGCAGTATTTT,CASSLPRTNLLYTQYF
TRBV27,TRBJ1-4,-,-,TGTGCCAGCAGTTACCTATCTGGTGAAAAACTGTTTTTT,CASSYLSGEKLFF
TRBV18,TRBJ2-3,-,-,TGTGCCAGCTCACCATCATCTTCCCTGAGGGATACGCAGTATTTT,CASSPSSSLRDTQYF
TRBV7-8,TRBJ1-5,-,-,TGTGCCAGCAGCCACAGTGAGATGGGGCAGCCCCAGCATTTT,CASSHSEMGQPQHF
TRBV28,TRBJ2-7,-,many,TGTGCCAGCAGTTCTGGACCGTACTACGAGCAGTACTTC,CASSSGPYYEQYF
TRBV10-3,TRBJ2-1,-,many,TGTGCCATCAGTGAGATAAACCCGGCGGCTGAGCAGTTCTTC,CAISEINPAAEQFF
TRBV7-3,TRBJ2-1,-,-,TGTGCCAGCAGCGAAGGAGGCTACAATGAGCAGTTCTTC,CASSEGGYNEQFF
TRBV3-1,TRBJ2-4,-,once,TGTGCCAGCAGCCAAGGACCGGGGCAAAACATTCAGTACTTC,CASSQGPGQNIQYF
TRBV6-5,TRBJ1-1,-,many,TGTGCCAGCAGTTACTTTGGGGCAGCAAGGGGGAACACTGAAGCTTTCTTT,CASSYFGAARGNTEAFF
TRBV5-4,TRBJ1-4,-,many,TGTGCCAGCAGCCCGGGACAAGCAACTAATGAAAAACTGTTTTTT,CASSPGQATNEKLFF
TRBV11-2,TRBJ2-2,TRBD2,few,TGTGCCAGCAGGGATCGGGGGGGCGCAGGCGGGGAGCTGTTTTTT,CASRDRGGAGGELFF
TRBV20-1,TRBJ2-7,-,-,TGCAGTGCTAGAGGACCGTGGGGGTACGAGCAGTACTTC,CSARGPWGYEQYF
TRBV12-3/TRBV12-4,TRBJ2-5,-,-,TGTGCCAGCAGTCCCGGGTTCCAAGAGACCCAGTACTTC,CASSPGFQETQYF
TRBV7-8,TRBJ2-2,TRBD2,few,TGTGCCAGCAGCTTATCCTCAAATCCCCGTACTAGCGGGAGGGCAAGCACCGGGGAGCTGTTTTTT,CASSLSSNPRTSGRASTGELFF
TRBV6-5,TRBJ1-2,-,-,TGTGCCAGCAGCCGCTTCAGCGGGACCCGGGGCTACACCTTC,CASSRFSGTRGYTF
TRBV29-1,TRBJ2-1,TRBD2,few,TGCAGCTTCTTAGGACTAGCTAATGAGCAGTTCTTC,CSFLGLANEQFF
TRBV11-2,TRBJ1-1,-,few,TGTGCCAGCAGCCCCGCGGAGGGAGCTGAGAACACTGAAGCTTTCTTT,CASSPAEGAENTEAFF
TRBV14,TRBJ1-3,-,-,TGTGCCAGCAGGTCGGCAGGGTTGGCTGGAAACACCATATATTTT,CASRSAGLAGNTIYF
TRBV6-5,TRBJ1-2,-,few,TGTGCCAGCAGTTGGGCGAGGGCGGACTATGGCTACACCTTC,CASSWARADYGYTF
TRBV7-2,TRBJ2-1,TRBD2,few,TGTGCCAGCAGCTCAAGCGGGAGGGTCTACAATGAGCAGTTCTTC,CASSSSGRVYNEQFF
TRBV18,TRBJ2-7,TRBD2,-,TGTGCCAGCTCAGGGAGGGGTGGAGACGAGCAGTACTTC,CASSGRGGDEQYF
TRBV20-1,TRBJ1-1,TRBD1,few,TGCAGTGCCACGGACAGGGTGACTGAAGCTTTCTTT,CSATDRVTEAFF
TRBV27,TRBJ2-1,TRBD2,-,TGTGCCAGCAGTGCGCGGGAGGGCCGCTACAATGAGCAGTTCTTC,CASSAREGRYNEQFF
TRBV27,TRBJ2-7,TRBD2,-,TGTGCCAGCAGTCGGAGGACTAGCGGGAGTGGGTACGAGCAGTACTTC,CASSRRTSGSGYEQYF
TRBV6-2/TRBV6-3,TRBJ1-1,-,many,TGTGCCAGCAGTTACGTTCTGAGGAGCACTGAAGCTTTCTTT,CASSYVLRSTEAFF
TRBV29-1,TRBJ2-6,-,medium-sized,TGCAGCGTTGAATCCGGTTTCGGGGCCAACGTCCTGACTTTC,CSVESGFGANVLTF
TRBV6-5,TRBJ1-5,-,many,TGTGCCAGCAGTTACTCGCGTGCGGGGAATCGGCCCCAGCATTTT,CASSYSRAGNRPQHF
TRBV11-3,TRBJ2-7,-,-,TGTGCCAGCAGCTTAGCGGGGAACTACGAGCAGTACTTC,CASSLAGNYEQYF
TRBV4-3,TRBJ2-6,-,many,TGCGCCAGCAGCCAAGTTGGGCAGGGGCTTACATCTGGGGCCAACGTCCTGACTTTC,CASSQVGQGLTSGANVLTF
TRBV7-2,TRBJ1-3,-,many,TGTGCCAGCAGGGGGACTTTTGGAAACACCATATATTTT,CASRGTFGNTIYF
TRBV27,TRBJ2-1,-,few,TGTGCCAGCAGTTCGTCCAAGTACTCCTACAATGAGCAGTTCTTC,CASSSSKYSYNEQFF
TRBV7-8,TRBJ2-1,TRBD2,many,TGTGCCAGCAGCCTTCGGACTAGCTACAATGAGCAGTTCTTC,CASSLRTSYNEQFF
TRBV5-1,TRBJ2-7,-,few,TGCGCCAGCAGCTTGACGGGACCGCATCACGAGCAGTACTTC,CASSLTGPHHEQYF
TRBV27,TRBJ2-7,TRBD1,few,TGTGCCAGCAGTTCCACAGGGGGCTCCACCTACGAGCAGTACTTC,CASSSTGGSTYEQYF
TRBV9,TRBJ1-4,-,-,TGTGCCAGCACCCGAACTACGGCTGGCGAAAAACTGTTTTTT,CASTRTTAGEKLFF
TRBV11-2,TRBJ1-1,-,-,TGTGCCAGCAGCCTTGTAGCTGAAGCTTTCTTT,CASSLVAEAFF
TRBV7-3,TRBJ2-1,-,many,TGTGCCAGCAGCTTAACGGGGAGCACCTACAATGAGCAGTTCTTC,CASSLTGSTYNEQFF
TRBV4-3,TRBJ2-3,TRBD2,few,TGCGCCAGCAGCCGCGGACTAGCGGGAGGTGGACCAGATACGCAGTATTTT,CASSRGLAGGGPDTQYF
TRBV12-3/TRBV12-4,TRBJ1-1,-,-,TGTGCCAGCAGTTTGCGGTCAGGGGTGAACACTGAAGTTTTCTTT,CASSLRSGVNTEVFF
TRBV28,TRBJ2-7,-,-,TGTGCCAGCAGGGGCGGTACCTACGAGCAGTACTTC,CASRGGTYEQYF
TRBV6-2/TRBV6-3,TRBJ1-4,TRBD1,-,TGTGCCAGCACCAGAAGACAGGGCTCCTCTCGGGATGAAAAACTGTTTTTT,CASTRRQGSSRDEKLFF
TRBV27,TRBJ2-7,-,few,TGTGCCAGCAGTCTCCCCGACAGGCCTCTCTTCGGGACCTCCTACGAGCAGTACTTC,CASSLPDRPLFGTSYEQYF
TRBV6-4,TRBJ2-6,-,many,TGTGCCAGCAGTGGGGAATCTGGGGCCAACGTCCTGACTTTC,CASSGESGANVLTF
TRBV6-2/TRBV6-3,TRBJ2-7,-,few,TGTGCCAGCAGTACTGCATTCTACGAGCAGTACTTC,CASSTAFYEQYF
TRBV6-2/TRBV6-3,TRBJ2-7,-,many,TGTGCCAGCAGTACCGACTGGACCCTCGAGCAGTACTTC,CASSTDWTLEQYF
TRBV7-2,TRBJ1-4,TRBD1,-,TGTGTCAGCAGCTACCATCCGGGACAGGGGAATGAAAAACTGTTTTTT,CVSSYHPGQGNEKLFF
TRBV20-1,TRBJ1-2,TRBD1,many,TGCAGTGCGGCGCCCGCGCAGGGGGGTGGCTACACCTTC,CSAAPAQGGGYTF